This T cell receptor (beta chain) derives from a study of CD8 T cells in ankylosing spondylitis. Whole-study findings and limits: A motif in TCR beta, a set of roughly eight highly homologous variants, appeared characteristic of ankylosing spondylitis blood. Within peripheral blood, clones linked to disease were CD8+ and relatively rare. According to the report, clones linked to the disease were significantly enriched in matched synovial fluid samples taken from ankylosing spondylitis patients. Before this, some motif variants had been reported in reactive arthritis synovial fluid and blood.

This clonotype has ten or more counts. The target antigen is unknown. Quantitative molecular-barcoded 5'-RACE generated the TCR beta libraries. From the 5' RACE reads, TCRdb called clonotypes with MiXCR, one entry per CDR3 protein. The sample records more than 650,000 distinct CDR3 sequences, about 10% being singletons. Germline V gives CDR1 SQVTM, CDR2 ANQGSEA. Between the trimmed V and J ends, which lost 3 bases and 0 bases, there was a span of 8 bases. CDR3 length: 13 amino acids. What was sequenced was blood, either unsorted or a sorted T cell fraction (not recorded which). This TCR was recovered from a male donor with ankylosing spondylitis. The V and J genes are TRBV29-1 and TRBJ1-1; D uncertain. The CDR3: CSVDEHLNTEAFF. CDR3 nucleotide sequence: TGCAGCGTTGATGAGCATTTGAACACTGAAGCTTTCTTT.